Below are 15 T cell receptor beta chains sequenced from a single sample in a study of T cells in Graves' hyperthyroidism and ophthalmopathy. Amplified regions were TCR beta CDR3 sequences from RNA transcripts. The primer set for the first-round RT-PCR of the TCR CDR3 was HTBI. TCRdb used MiXCR to reprocess the multiplex PCR reads, holding one entry per CDR3 protein. The sample includes more than 500,000 distinct CDR3 sequences, 46% of them seen just once. Sequenced material: peripheral blood or thyroid tissue (not recorded which). These receptors were obtained from an adult woman with Graves' disease, either hyperthyroidism or ophthalmopathy (not recorded which).

The V gene is TRBV9, the J gene TRBJ2-5, with D perhaps TRBD2 (11 bases). The J call may be in error: the DNA end matches TRBJ2-7 better. CDR3 length equals 16 residues. Germline CDR1 SGDLS, CDR2 YYNGEE. CDR3 residues: CASSGLAGQGTYEQYF. The CDR3, as DNA: TGTGCCAGCAGCGGACTAGCGGGACAGGGGACCTACGAGCAGTACTTC.

The chain combines TRBV7-2 with TRBJ2-7, with TRBD1 as a possible D gene (8 bases). The ends were cut back, 8 bases at V and 7 bases at J, with 21 bases in the middle. The length of the CDR3 is 14 residues. Germline V gene lookup returns CDR1 SGHTA and CDR2 FQGNSA. The CDR3: CASSSTGDGGEQYF. The CDR3 DNA is TGTGCCAGCTCGTCGACAGGGGACGGGGGGGAGCAGTACTTC.

This rearrangement joins TRBV11-1 to TRBJ1-5, with no clear D. The CDR3 extends over 18 amino acids. The germline CDR1 and CDR2 sequences are SGHAT and FQDESV (reference sequence). V was clipped by 5 bases and J by 5 bases, with 25 bases between them. The CDR3: CASSPRGESEKLHQPQHF. CDR3 coding DNA: TGTGCCAGCAGCCCCCGCGGGGAATCGGAAAAACTACATCAGCCCCAGCATTTT.

V is TRBV24-1 and J is TRBJ2-5, with D uncertain. V dropped 4 bases and J dropped 4 bases, with 6 bases sitting between them. CDR3 size: 12 residues. CDR1 and CDR2 (germline): KGHDR, SFDVKD. CDR3 bases: TGTGCCACCAGTGAATCGGCAGAGACCCAGTACTTC. This encodes CATSESAETQYF.

The chain recombines TRBV3-1 with TRBJ2-7; D unresolved. The CDR3 contains 13 residues. V lost 8 bases and J 0 bases, leaving 11 bases between the germline ends. From germline, CDR1 is LGHDT and CDR2 YNNKEL (reference sequence). CDR3 residues: CASSRGFSYEQYF. CDR3 nucleotides: TGTGCCAGCTCTCGTGGCTTCTCCTACGAGCAGTACTTC.

This clonotype was detected ten times or more. The CDR3 loop is CASSNPHVTGGNEQYF. The DNA for the CDR3 is TGTGCCAGCAGCAACCCCCATGTGACAGGGGGGAACGAGCAGTACTTC. This chain connects TRBV25-1 to TRBJ2-7; 9 bases line up with TRBD1. Germline trimming cut 6 bases from V and 5 bases from J; bases unmatched to any gene: 14. From germline, CDR1 is MGHDK and CDR2 SYGVNS. The CDR3 consists of 16 residues.

This clonotype was counted only a few times. The J gene is TRBJ2-5, the V gene TRBV12-3 or TRBV12-4, with D perhaps TRBD2 (5 bases). V was trimmed by 6 bases and J by 2 bases, leaving 19 bases between them. This CDR3 has 16 residues. The CDR3 DNA follows: TGTGCCAGCAGCCCCACTAGGGATGGCGAGCAAGAGACCCAGTACTTC. It specifies CASSPTRDGEQETQYF.

The chain recombines TRBV7-9 with TRBJ2-7, with D perhaps matching TRBD1 or TRBD2 (6 bases each). The V end lost 5 bases, the J end lost 6 bases, and 20 bases lay between the germline ends. The CDR3 loop spans 15 amino acids. The germline gives CDR1 SEHNR, CDR2 FQNEAQ (reference sequence). The CDR3 bases are TGTGCCAGCAGCCCCCCAGAAGGGGGAGGTGGCGAGCAGTACTTC. It is translated as CASSPPEGGGGEQYF.

This clonotype showed up many times. The chain uses TRBV7-2 and TRBJ2-5; tentatively, D is TRBD1 or TRBD2 (6 bases each). Germline loops: CDR1 SGHTA, CDR2 FQGNSA. CDR3 length: 15 residues. V gave up 3 bases and J gave up 2 bases, with 13 bases separating them. In DNA form, the CDR3 reads TGTGCCAGCAGCTTGGGGGGCGCCGGGCAAGAGACCCAGTACTTC. It is translated as CASSLGGAGQETQYF.

This clonotype was found a few times. The genes are TRBV30 and TRBJ2-7; 10 bases map to TRBD2. V was clipped by 1 base and J by 3 bases; unmatched bases: 6. This CDR3 contains 15 residues. Germline V gene data show CDR1 as GTSNPN and CDR2 as SVGIG (reference sequence). This CDR3 reads CAWSDTGTSVYEQYF. CDR3 coding DNA: TGTGCCTGGAGTGATACCGGGACTAGCGTCTACGAGCAGTACTTC.

The gene calls are TRBV3-1 and TRBJ1-4, with D perhaps matching TRBD1 (6 bases). Per the germline V gene, CDR1 is LGHDT and CDR2 is YNNKEL (reference sequence). The CDR3 totals 14 residues. Trimming left V 6 bases short and J 8 bases short, with 16 bases between. As DNA, the CDR3 is TGTGCCAGCAGGCCCGGCGGGGGCCGGGAAAAACTGTTTTTT. Protein: CASRPGGGREKLFF. The full variable domain, rest sourced from reference TRBV3-1 and TRBJ1-4, is DTAVSQTPKYLVTQMGNDKSIKCEQNLGHDTMYWYKQDSKKFLKIMFSYNNKELIINETVPNRFSPKSPDKAHLNLHINSLELGDSAVYFCASRPGGGREKLFFGSGTQLSVL.

This clonotype occurred many times. J is TRBJ2-6 and V is TRBV2; D uncertain. Trimming cost V 8 bases and J 0 bases, with 11 bases left between them. Germline-derived CDR1 and CDR2 are SNHLY and FYNNEI. This CDR3 region has 15 residues. CDR3 in amino acids: CASFTEISGANVLTF. The CDR3 DNA follows: TGTGCCAGCTTTACTGAGATCTCTGGGGCCAACGTCCTGACTTTC.

This chain uses TRBV7-2 with TRBJ1-2; 8 nucleotides align to TRBD1. This CDR3 has 15 amino acids. CDR1 SGHTA and CDR2 FQGNSA come from the germline V gene. The V gene end was trimmed by 4 bases and the J gene end by 4 bases; junction bases not matched to a gene: 8. CDR3 in amino acids: CASSYGTGNLYGYTF. CDR3 nucleotides: TGTGCCAGCAGCTACGGGACAGGAAACCTCTATGGCTACACCTTC.

This clonotype was observed many times. V is TRBV6-2 or TRBV6-3 and J is TRBJ2-7; D not resolved. Germline V lookup: CDR1 MNHEY, CDR2 SVGEGT. V lost 0 bases and J lost 9, with 3 bases in between. This CDR3 has 10 amino acids. The CDR3 here is CASSYSRQYF. The CDR3 DNA is TGTGCCAGCAGTTACTCGAGGCAGTACTTC.

Turning to this clonotype: A much larger clone is a single base away; this may be a read error. This chain uses TRBV28 with TRBJ2-7; 7 nucleotides align to TRBD2. Germline V gene data show CDR1 as MDHEN and CDR2 as SYDVKM. V gave up 6 bases and J gave up 4 bases; unmatched junction bases: 9. The CDR3 runs to 14 residues. The CDR3 protein is CASRFSGCWYEQYF. DNA of the CDR3: TGTGCCAGCAGATTTAGCGGGTGTTGGTACGAGCAGTACTTC. Combining the CDR3 with reference TRBV28 and TRBJ2-7 gives the whole variable domain DVKVTQSSRYLVKRTGEKVFLECVQDMDHENMFWYRQDPGLGLRLIYFSYDVKMKEKGDIPEGYSVSREKKERFSLILESASTNQTSMYLCASRFSGCWYEQYFGPGTRLTVT.